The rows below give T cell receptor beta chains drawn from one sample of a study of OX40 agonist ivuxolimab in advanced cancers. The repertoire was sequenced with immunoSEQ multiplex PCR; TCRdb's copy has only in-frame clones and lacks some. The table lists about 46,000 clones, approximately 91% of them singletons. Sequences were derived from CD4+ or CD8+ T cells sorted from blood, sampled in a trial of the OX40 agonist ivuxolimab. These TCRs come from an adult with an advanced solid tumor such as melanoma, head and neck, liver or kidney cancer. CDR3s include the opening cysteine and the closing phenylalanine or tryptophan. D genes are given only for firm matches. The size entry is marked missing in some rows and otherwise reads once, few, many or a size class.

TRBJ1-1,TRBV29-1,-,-,CSVEVSSGVRVNTEAFF,TGCAGCGTTGAAGTATCCTCCGGGGTCCGGGTGAACACTGAAGCTTTCTTT
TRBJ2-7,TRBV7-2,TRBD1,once,CASSALDRGEQYF,TGTGCCAGCAGCGCCCTTGACAGGGGTGAGCAGTACTTC
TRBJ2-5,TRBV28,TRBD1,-,CASSPGQIKTQYF,TGTGCCAGCAGTCCGGGACAGATAAAGACCCAGTACTTC
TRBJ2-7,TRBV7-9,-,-,CASSSYLYHTEQYF,TGTGCCAGCAGCTCTTACCTCTATCACACCGAGCAGTACTTC
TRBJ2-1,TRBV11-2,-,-,CASSSGYNEQFF,TGTGCCAGCAGCTCAGGGTACAATGAGCAGTTCTTC
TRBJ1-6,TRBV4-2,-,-,CASSQGMDSPLHF,TGTGCCAGCAGCCAAGGTATGGACTCACCCCTCCACTTT
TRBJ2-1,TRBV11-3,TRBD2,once,CASSIHSGGAYNEQFF,TGTGCCAGCAGCATCCATAGCGGGGGGGCGTACAATGAGCAGTTCTTC
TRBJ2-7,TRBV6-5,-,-,CASSYSGRSSYEQYF,TGTGCCAGCAGTTACTCGGGCAGGAGCTCCTACGAGCAGTACTTC
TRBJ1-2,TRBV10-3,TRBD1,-,CAISERQGDGYTF,TGTGCCATCAGTGAGCGGCAGGGGGATGGCTACACCTTC
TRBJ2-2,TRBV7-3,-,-,CASSLAWTGELFF,TGTGCCAGCAGCTTAGCCTGGACCGGGGAGCTGTTTTTT
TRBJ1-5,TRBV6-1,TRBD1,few,CASSVGTGPRQPQHF,TGTGCCAGCAGTGTAGGGACAGGCCCCAGGCAGCCCCAGCATTTT
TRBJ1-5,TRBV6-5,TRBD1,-,CASRPRDRGLQPQHF,TGTGCCAGCAGGCCCCGGGACAGGGGGCTTCAGCCCCAGCATTTT
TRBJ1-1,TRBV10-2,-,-,CASSESAGAGTRTEAFF,TGCGCCAGCAGTGAGTCGGCGGGGGCGGGGACGCGGACTGAAGCTTTCTTT
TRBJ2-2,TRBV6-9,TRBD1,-,CASTYRGTGELFF,TGTGCCAGCACCTACAGGGGAACCGGGGAGCTGTTTTTT
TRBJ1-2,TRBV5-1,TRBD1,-,CASSLVGQGATYGYTF,TGCGCCAGCAGCTTGGTTGGACAGGGGGCGACCTATGGCTACACCTTC